Listed below are T cell receptor beta chains from one sample, sequenced in a study of shared clonotypes between healthy human individuals. Clones were sequenced by immunoSEQ multiplex PCR, and TCRdb holds only the in-frame ones, with some missing. The sample yields around 1.9 million clones, 80% to 95% seen once. Material: naive CD8+ T cells from PBMCs. The receptors here all came from a man aged 18 to 30 in good health. Some clones in this sample may be carry-over from other donors' samples. Each CDR3 is given with its conserved first and last residue. Fields, in order: J gene, D gene, clone size, V gene, CDR3 protein, CDR3 DNA. D genes are given only for firm matches. Rows may omit the clone size; those that give it use once, few, many or a size class.

J gene: TRBJ2-7
D gene: TRBD2
clone size: once
V gene: TRBV2
CDR3 protein: CASSDHRLAGGREQYF
CDR3 DNA: TGTGCCAGCAGTGATCACCGACTAGCGGGAGGGCGTGAGCAGTACTTC

J gene: TRBJ1-5
D gene: -
clone size: -
V gene: TRBV15
CDR3 protein: CATSMGVVGNQPQHF
CDR3 DNA: TGTGCCACCAGCATGGGGGTAGTGGGCAATCAGCCCCAGCATTTT

J gene: TRBJ2-5
D gene: -
clone size: -
V gene: TRBV28
CDR3 protein: CASSFVGGEETQYF
CDR3 DNA: TGTGCCAGCAGTTTTGTGGGGGGCGAGGAGACCCAGTACTTC

J gene: TRBJ2-6
D gene: -
clone size: -
V gene: TRBV28
CDR3 protein: CASTPHGSGANVLTF
CDR3 DNA: TGTGCCAGCACCCCTCACGGTTCTGGGGCCAACGTCCTGACTTTC

J gene: TRBJ2-5
D gene: TRBD2
clone size: -
V gene: TRBV10-2
CDR3 protein: CASIEPPGLAEVYQETQYF
CDR3 DNA: TGCGCCAGCATTGAACCCCCGGGACTAGCGGAGGTGTACCAAGAGACCCAGTACTTC

J gene: TRBJ1-4
D gene: -
clone size: -
V gene: TRBV28
CDR3 protein: CASRLRGGRLTNEKLFF
CDR3 DNA: TGTGCCAGCAGACTCCGGGGGGGGAGGTTAACTAATGAAAAACTGTTTTTT

J gene: TRBJ1-1
D gene: -
clone size: -
V gene: TRBV9
CDR3 protein: CASSALEGYSGTEAFF
CDR3 DNA: TGTGCCAGCAGCGCCCTAGAGGGGTATTCTGGCACTGAAGCTTTCTTT

J gene: TRBJ2-3
D gene: -
clone size: -
V gene: TRBV7-2
CDR3 protein: CASRGRDSRTDTQYF
CDR3 DNA: TGTGCCAGCAGGGGCCGGGACTCCCGCACAGATACGCAGTATTTT

J gene: TRBJ1-2
D gene: TRBD1
clone size: -
V gene: TRBV27
CDR3 protein: CASSGNRGRLDGYTF
CDR3 DNA: TGTGCCAGCAGTGGCAACAGGGGGCGGCTGGATGGCTACACCTTC

J gene: TRBJ2-7
D gene: TRBD1
clone size: -
V gene: TRBV7-6
CDR3 protein: CASSPTGQLFYEQYF
CDR3 DNA: TGTGCCAGCAGCCCTACGGGACAGCTTTTTTACGAGCAGTACTTC

J gene: TRBJ2-2
D gene: -
clone size: -
V gene: TRBV28
CDR3 protein: CASSSSAGELFF
CDR3 DNA: TGTGCCAGCAGTTCTAGCGCCGGGGAGCTGTTTTTT

J gene: TRBJ2-4
D gene: -
clone size: -
V gene: TRBV10-3
CDR3 protein: CAISDIKSDYGDIQYF
CDR3 DNA: TGTGCCATCAGTGACATCAAATCGGACTATGGAGACATTCAGTACTTC

J gene: TRBJ2-2
D gene: TRBD2
clone size: -
V gene: TRBV7-9
CDR3 protein: CASSWGGMNTGELFF
CDR3 DNA: TGTGCCAGCAGCTGGGGAGGGATGAACACCGGGGAGCTGTTTTTT

J gene: TRBJ1-1
D gene: -
clone size: few
V gene: TRBV29-1
CDR3 protein: CSVEGGENTEAFF
CDR3 DNA: TGCAGCGTTGAAGGAGGGGAGAACACTGAAGCTTTCTTT

J gene: TRBJ1-5
D gene: TRBD1
clone size: -
V gene: TRBV27
CDR3 protein: CASSPWTGQQPQHF
CDR3 DNA: TGTGCCAGCAGTCCATGGACAGGGCAGCAGCCCCAGCATTTT

J gene: TRBJ1-2
D gene: -
clone size: few
V gene: TRBV7-9
CDR3 protein: CASSFGQNGYTF
CDR3 DNA: TGTGCCAGCAGCTTCGGACAGAATGGCTACACCTTC

J gene: TRBJ2-7
D gene: TRBD2
clone size: -
V gene: TRBV7-9
CDR3 protein: CASSYGGNTAYEQYF
CDR3 DNA: TGTGCCAGCAGCTACGGGGGGAACACCGCCTACGAGCAGTACTTC

J gene: TRBJ2-5
D gene: TRBD1
clone size: -
V gene: TRBV19
CDR3 protein: CASSNYPGGETQYF
CDR3 DNA: TGTGCCAGTAGTAACTACCCAGGGGGAGAGACCCAGTACTTC

J gene: TRBJ2-5
D gene: TRBD1
clone size: -
V gene: TRBV6-1
CDR3 protein: CASSEAVADRAQETQYF
CDR3 DNA: TGTGCCAGCAGTGAAGCTGTTGCGGACAGGGCGCAAGAGACCCAGTACTTC

J gene: TRBJ2-1
D gene: -
clone size: -
V gene: TRBV4-3
CDR3 protein: CASSPGWEPYNEQFF
CDR3 DNA: TGCGCCAGCAGCCCGGGGTGGGAGCCCTACAATGAGCAGTTCTTC

J gene: TRBJ2-2
D gene: -
clone size: -
V gene: TRBV5-4
CDR3 protein: CASSLVRENTGELFF
CDR3 DNA: TGTGCCAGCAGCTTGGTTAGGGAGAACACCGGGGAGCTGTTTTTT

J gene: TRBJ2-5
D gene: TRBD2
clone size: -
V gene: TRBV19
CDR3 protein: CASSTLAGGPFGRETQYF
CDR3 DNA: TGTGCCAGTAGTACTCTAGCGGGAGGGCCGTTTGGGAGAGAGACCCAGTACTTC

J gene: TRBJ2-1
D gene: -
clone size: once
V gene: TRBV29-1
CDR3 protein: CSPVLGGYNEQFF
CDR3 DNA: TGCAGCCCGGTTCTGGGGGGCTACAATGAGCAGTTCTTC

J gene: TRBJ2-7
D gene: -
clone size: -
V gene: TRBV7-9
CDR3 protein: CASSLYVGERSEQYF
CDR3 DNA: TGTGCCAGCAGCTTATATGTGGGGGAGAGGTCCGAGCAGTACTTC

J gene: TRBJ2-2
D gene: -
clone size: -
V gene: TRBV9
CDR3 protein: CASSGHAAGELFF
CDR3 DNA: TGTGCCAGCAGCGGACACGCGGCCGGGGAGCTGTTTTTT

J gene: TRBJ2-4
D gene: TRBD2
clone size: -
V gene: TRBV28
CDR3 protein: CASSPLAGEGNIQYF
CDR3 DNA: TGTGCCAGCAGTCCGCTAGCGGGAGAGGGAAACATTCAGTACTTC

J gene: TRBJ1-2
D gene: TRBD1
clone size: -
V gene: TRBV29-1
CDR3 protein: CSVLRDRGRGDYGYTF
CDR3 DNA: TGCAGCGTGCTCCGGGACAGGGGGCGCGGAGACTATGGCTACACCTTC

J gene: TRBJ1-2
D gene: -
clone size: -
V gene: TRBV11-2
CDR3 protein: CASSPSSHPGYGGYTF
CDR3 DNA: TGTGCCAGCAGCCCCAGTTCTCATCCGGGGTATGGTGGCTACACCTTC

J gene: TRBJ2-3
D gene: -
clone size: -
V gene: TRBV6-6
CDR3 protein: CASSLPRGPSTDTQYF
CDR3 DNA: TGTGCCAGCAGTTTACCCCGGGGTCCTAGCACAGATACGCAGTATTTT

J gene: TRBJ2-7
D gene: -
clone size: -
V gene: TRBV19
CDR3 protein: CASSIGGGARGSSYEQYF
CDR3 DNA: TGTGCCAGTAGTATAGGGGGAGGAGCGAGAGGTAGCTCCTACGAGCAGTACTTC

J gene: TRBJ1-1
D gene: -
clone size: -
V gene: TRBV7-9
CDR3 protein: CASSLVAGMNTEAFF
CDR3 DNA: TGTGCCAGCAGCTTAGTGGCTGGCATGAACACTGAAGCTTTCTTT

J gene: TRBJ2-7
D gene: TRBD2
clone size: -
V gene: TRBV9
CDR3 protein: CASSAPGGVSYEQYF
CDR3 DNA: TGTGCCAGCAGCGCCCCCGGGGGGGTCTCCTACGAGCAGTACTTC

J gene: TRBJ1-2
D gene: -
clone size: -
V gene: TRBV5-4
CDR3 protein: CASSYRDNYGYTF
CDR3 DNA: TGTGCCAGCAGCTACAGGGATAACTATGGCTACACCTTC

J gene: TRBJ2-7
D gene: -
clone size: -
V gene: TRBV27
CDR3 protein: CASSLTSQAGTYEQYF
CDR3 DNA: TGTGCCAGCAGTTTAACTTCCCAGGCAGGGACCTACGAGCAGTACTTC

J gene: TRBJ2-1
D gene: -
clone size: -
V gene: TRBV27
CDR3 protein: CASTSGASSYNEQFF
CDR3 DNA: TGTGCCAGCACCTCTGGGGCTAGCTCCTACAATGAGCAGTTCTTC

J gene: TRBJ2-3
D gene: TRBD2
clone size: -
V gene: TRBV4-1
CDR3 protein: CASSRSTSGDLYF
CDR3 DNA: TGCGCCAGCAGCAGGTCGACTAGCGGGGATTTGTATTTT

J gene: TRBJ2-7
D gene: TRBD1
clone size: -
V gene: TRBV11-2
CDR3 protein: CASSPGTGIEQYF
CDR3 DNA: TGTGCCAGCAGCCCCGGGACAGGTATCGAGCAGTACTTC

J gene: TRBJ1-3
D gene: -
clone size: -
V gene: TRBV9
CDR3 protein: CASSVEVKGSGNTIYF
CDR3 DNA: TGTGCCAGCAGCGTAGAGGTTAAGGGTTCTGGAAACACCATATATTTT

J gene: TRBJ2-7
D gene: -
clone size: -
V gene: TRBV15
CDR3 protein: CATSRAGGKNSYEQYF
CDR3 DNA: TGTGCCACCAGCAGAGCCGGCGGGAAAAACTCCTACGAGCAGTACTTC

J gene: TRBJ1-2
D gene: -
clone size: -
V gene: TRBV9
CDR3 protein: CASSPFGGANYGYTF
CDR3 DNA: TGTGCCAGCAGCCCGTTCGGGGGCGCTAACTATGGCTACACCTTC

J gene: TRBJ1-3
D gene: TRBD1
clone size: few
V gene: TRBV10-3
CDR3 protein: CAISVRGLDSGNTIYF
CDR3 DNA: TGTGCCATCTCGGTCAGGGGGCTTGACTCTGGAAACACCATATATTTT

J gene: TRBJ2-3
D gene: TRBD2
clone size: -
V gene: TRBV27
CDR3 protein: CASSLMRASGSPDTQYF
CDR3 DNA: TGTGCCAGCAGTTTAATGCGGGCTAGCGGGAGCCCAGATACGCAGTATTTT

J gene: TRBJ2-7
D gene: -
clone size: once
V gene: TRBV5-1
CDR3 protein: CASAAGVSPYEQYF
CDR3 DNA: TGCGCCAGCGCGGCAGGGGTATCCCCCTACGAGCAGTACTTC

J gene: TRBJ2-2
D gene: -
clone size: -
V gene: TRBV5-1
CDR3 protein: CASSPKARDWTGELFF
CDR3 DNA: TGCGCCAGCAGCCCAAAGGCTAGGGATTGGACCGGGGAGCTGTTTTTT

J gene: TRBJ2-7
D gene: TRBD1
clone size: -
V gene: TRBV9
CDR3 protein: CASSPGTGRYEQYF
CDR3 DNA: TGTGCCAGCAGCCCCGGGACAGGGAGGTACGAGCAGTACTTC

J gene: TRBJ1-1
D gene: -
clone size: once
V gene: TRBV7-2
CDR3 protein: CASSHPIDGNTEAFF
CDR3 DNA: TGTGCCAGCAGCCATCCAATTGACGGAAACACTGAAGCTTTCTTT

J gene: TRBJ2-2
D gene: -
clone size: -
V gene: TRBV27
CDR3 protein: CASSGPFFPGTGELFF
CDR3 DNA: TGTGCCAGCAGCGGCCCCTTTTTCCCCGGGACCGGGGAGCTGTTTTTT

J gene: TRBJ2-1
D gene: -
clone size: -
V gene: TRBV19
CDR3 protein: CASSDSSYNEQFF
CDR3 DNA: TGTGCCAGTAGTGACAGCTCCTACAATGAGCAGTTCTTC